This T cell receptor beta chain was sequenced in a study of radiation and T cells in renal cell carcinoma. This clone was seen a few times. Repertoires were generated with immunoSEQ multiplex PCR, while TCRdb's copy carries only in-frame clones and drops some. Here the sample spans about 91,000 clones, roughly four fifths being singletons. Per germline, CDR1 LNHDA and CDR2 SQIVND (reference sequence). The V and J ends lost 4 bases and 4 bases respectively, with 10 bases between them. The CDR3 consists of 13 residues. Regarding time point: baseline pretreatment blood. Treatment specified: 15 Gy SBRT to primary tumor, nephrectomy 4 weeks later.

J is TRBJ1-1 and V is TRBV19; possible D gene TRBD1, 5 bases. The sequence came from a man in his 60s with renal cell carcinoma. Specimen: blood, collected from a patient whose treatment included radiotherapy and nephrectomy. The CDR3 nucleotides are TGTGCCAGTAGTAAGGGGAGGGGCACTGAAGCTTTCTTT. It specifies CASSKGRGTEAFF. Together with reference TRBV19 and TRBJ1-1, the CDR3 gives the full variable domain: DGGITQSPKYLFRKEGQNVTLSCEQNLNHDAMYWYRQDPGQGLRLIYYSQIVNDFQKGDIAEGYSVSREKKESFPLTVTSAQKNPTAFYLCASSKGRGTEAFFGQGTRLTVV.